The entry below describes one T cell receptor beta chain. Its cognate antigen has yet to be identified. No qualities accompany the bases; no much larger clone lies one base away. The record originates from a study of T cell responses to AZD1222 COVID-19 vaccine (dated by TCRdb to the early 2020s). Broadly, across the study: TCR sequencing covered roughly 230 trial participants: around 210 given two doses of AZD1222 and 26 given two doses of MenACWY control vaccine. Enrollment into the trials was organized by age into subgroups of 18-55, 56-69 and 70-plus years, and those subgroups contained 148, 28 and 57 TCR-sequenced participants, respectively. The investigation overall reported the following: Epitopes outside the regions mutated in the B.1.351 and B.1.1.7 variants were reportedly recognized by nearly half of the unique spike-specific TCRs. Spike-specific TCR breadth and depth rose significantly after two AZD1222 doses compared with day 0 and with MenACWY recipients. Only a handful of AZD1222 recipients were SARS-CoV-2 seropositive at baseline, limiting conclusions about previously exposed vaccinees. The 56-69-year group was small, and its depth increase did not reach significance, likely because of low power. Most participants were white British and females outnumbered males, and the authors suggested that clonal diversity may have been underestimated. Because no day 14 peak-response samples were available, repertoires were characterized only after the peak T cell response. Vaccine-associated CD4 TCRs spanned the whole spike protein, with dominant responses in regions 160-218 and 743-854.

The time point label, read with the paper, signifies: about 28 days (+/-7) after the second vaccine dose. Because spike-specific TCR depth and breadth did not differ between the two schedules, AZD1222 recipients who got a second dose at roughly 4 weeks were pooled with those who got a second dose at roughly 12 weeks. The vaccinee samples were drawn from two UK trials, COV001 and COV002, one of which was a single-blind randomized controlled phase 2/3 trial testing AZD1222 (ChAdOx1 nCoV-19) in healthy adults. Trial participant PBMC samples were collected at day 0 and day 28 after the second dose for TCRbeta chain sequencing. The CDR3 regions of human TCRbeta chains were subjected to immunosequencing. The study's own analysis went as follows. Repertoire TCRs were checked for matches against a reference library of SARS-CoV-2-specific TCRs that had been generated using the MIRA antigen-specificity platform. Breadth was defined as the fraction of unique TCRs that were SARS-CoV-2-associated. Depth was defined as the fraction of total T cells that were SARS-CoV-2-associated. Using the MIRA data, each spike-specific TCR was assigned both to the spike region to which the TCR was reactive and to a CD4 or CD8 class. Log10-transformed breadth and depth values were compared by one-way ANOVA with Sidak's multiple comparisons tests. Imported from immuneACCESS, the table was reduced by TCRdb to in-frame sequences with V and J called. These copies leave out some clones; in studies compared against another copy, an unresolved V gene accounts for under half, and the cause of the remainder is not known. The D gene and trimming were derived from the DNA, and the V and J assignments and clone size from that table. The sample table lists fewer than 120,000 clones, about 90% of them with a count of one. Of the sample, roughly 14% falls within the top ten clones.

V drops 10 bases and J drops 0 bases, leaving 6 bases in between. The CDR3 runs 11 amino acids, cysteine and phenylalanine included. Kept here is only the CDR3 DNA, which spans 33 bases and is read in frame from base 1. CDR1 and CDR2 are drawn from the germline V gene: MNHEY, SVGAGI. This specimen was peripheral blood, taken 28 days after the second AZD1222 dose. The chain is encoded by TRBV6-5 joined to TRBJ1-2; too little of a D gene remains to name it. The TCR comes from an adult who received the AZD1222 COVID-19 vaccine. The CDR3 loop reads CATLSNYGYTF. The nucleotide sequence is TGTGCCACCTTATCTAACTATGGCTACACCTTC.